These 11 T cell receptor beta chains were sequenced from one sample in a study of blood T cell repertoires in COVID-19. Assay: immunoSEQ multiplex PCR; the TCRdb copy retains only in-frame clones and omits some. The sample lists 40,000 to 50,000 clones, 80% to 90% occurring once. Sample: peripheral blood. The receptors come from a human donor in a cohort sampled during active COVID-19.

The V call is TRBV7-2, the J call TRBJ2-1, with 7 nucleotides matching TRBD1. Germline lookup yields CDR1 SGHTA and CDR2 FQGNSA. After removal of 6 bases from V and 7 bases from J, the junction contained 9 bases not matched to a gene. This CDR3 contains 14 residues. The CDR3 nucleotides read TGTGCCAGCAGAGTAGGGGGCGCGGTAAATGAGCAGTTCTTC. It codes for CASRVGGAVNEQFF.

The CDR3 nucleotides read TGTGCCAGTAGTATAGGACGACAGGGGGGGAGAGAGACCCAGTACTTC. Residues: CASSIGRQGGRETQYF. The J gene is TRBJ2-5, the V gene TRBV19, with 9 bases lining up with TRBD1. The CDR3 spans 16 residues. CDR1 LNHDA and CDR2 SQIVND come from the germline V gene (reference sequence). The junction had 7 bases not matched to a gene; V was cut back by 1 base and J by 4 bases. Complete variable domain (other parts from reference TRBV19 and TRBJ2-5): DGGITQSPKYLFRKEGQNVTLSCEQNLNHDAMYWYRQDPGQGLRLIYYSQIVNDFQKGDIAEGYSVSREKKESFPLTVTSAQKNPTAFYLCASSIGRQGGRETQYFGPGTRLLVL.

This clone was counted once. The rearrangement uses TRBV9 and TRBJ1-4; D is perhaps TRBD1 (6 bases). V lost 4 bases and J 4 bases, leaving 14 bases between the germline ends. Germline loops: CDR1 SGDLS, CDR2 YYNGEE. The CDR3 runs to 15 residues. Written as DNA, the CDR3 is TGTGCCAGCAGCCCAATTGACAGGCGTAATGAAAAACTGTTTTTT. This codes for CASSPIDRRNEKLFF.

This chain uses TRBV9 with TRBJ2-3; 8 bases line up with TRBD2. This CDR3 has 12 amino acids. V dropped 7 bases and J dropped 4; count of bases not matched to a gene: 2. Germline CDR1 is SGDLS and CDR2 is YYNGEE. CDR3 sequence reads: CASGRGADTQYF. Here the CDR3 DNA reads TGTGCCAGCGGGCGGGGGGCAGATACGCAGTATTTT.

This chain connects TRBV7-9 to TRBJ1-2; D gene uncertain. Germline V lookup: CDR1 SEHNR, CDR2 FQNEAQ (reference sequence). V was cut by 3 bases and J by 7 bases, with 12 bases left in between. This CDR3 contains 13 residues. The DNA of the CDR3 is TGTGCCAGCAGCTTGAGCTTGGTCGTTGGCTACACCTTC. Amino acid sequence: CASSLSLVVGYTF. Full variable domain (missing parts from reference TRBV7-9 and TRBJ1-2): DTGVSQNPRHKITKRGQNVTFRCDPISEHNRLYWYRQTLGQGPEFLTYFQNEAQLEKSRLLSDRFSAERPKGSFSTLEIQRTEQGDSAMYLCASSLSLVVGYTFGSGTRLTVV.

The J gene is TRBJ2-3, the V gene TRBV5-1, with 11 positions matching TRBD2. The CDR3 length is 16 residues. CDR1 and CDR2 (germline): SGHRS, YFSETQ. Losses at the gene ends were 0 bases for V and 6 bases for J; bases not matched to a gene: 6. CDR3 nucleotides: TGCGCCAGCAGCTTGGATCTAGCGGGAGGAAGTGATACGCAGTATTTT. Protein product: CASSLDLAGGSDTQYF. The whole variable domain, filled in from reference TRBV5-1 and TRBJ2-3, reads KAGVTQTPRYLIKTRGQQVTLSCSPISGHRSVSWYQQTPGQGLQFLFEYFSETQRNKGNFPGRFSGRQFSNSRSEMNVSTLELGDSALYLCASSLDLAGGSDTQYFGPGTRLTVL.

This chain connects TRBV7-2 to TRBJ1-1; 10 nucleotides match TRBD1. This CDR3 contains 15 residues. CDR1 SGHTA and CDR2 FQGNSA come from the germline V gene. V gave up 2 bases and J gave up 3 bases; unmatched junction bases: 3. The CDR3 protein is CASSLSDRGHTEAFF. DNA of the CDR3: TGTGCCAGCAGCTTATCAGACAGGGGGCACACTGAAGCTTTCTTT.

This rearrangement joins TRBV20-1 to TRBJ1-5, with TRBD1 matching over 7 bases. CDR1 and CDR2 from the germline V gene are DFQATT and SNEGSKA (reference sequence). The CDR3 length is 15 residues. The V gene end was trimmed by 3 bases and the J gene end by 5 bases; junction bases not matched to a gene: 10. The DNA for the CDR3 is TGCAGTGCTAGTGAGACAGGGAAGAGGGATCAGCCCCAGCATTTT. Its protein is CSASETGKRDQPQHF.

This clone was recorded a few times. V is TRBV19 and J is TRBJ1-6, with D perhaps matching TRBD1 (5 bases). The V gene's germline CDR1 is LNHDA and CDR2 SQIVND (reference sequence). The CDR3 has 11 amino acids. CDR3 DNA: TGTTCCCGCAGGGTCGATTCACCCCTCCACTTT. It specifies CSRRVDSPLHF.

This chain links TRBV19 with TRBJ2-7, with TRBD2 matching over 11 bases. Germline values: CDR1 LNHDA, CDR2 SQIVND (reference sequence). The CDR3 spans 15 residues. Trimming removed 8 bases from V and 4 bases from J; junction bases left unmatched: 10. Written as DNA, the CDR3 is TGTGCCAGTCGCTACGGACTAGCGGGCCAATACGAGCAGTACTTC. Amino acid sequence: CASRYGLAGQYEQYF. Looking up the rest from reference TRBV19 and TRBJ2-7 gives the full variable domain: DGGITQSPKYLFRKEGQNVTLSCEQNLNHDAMYWYRQDPGQGLRLIYYSQIVNDFQKGDIAEGYSVSREKKESFPLTVTSAQKNPTAFYLCASRYGLAGQYEQYFGPGTRLTVT.

The rearrangement joins TRBV12-3 or TRBV12-4 to TRBJ1-1, with D tentatively TRBD1 (5 bases). V lost 6 bases and J lost 4, with 12 bases in between. The length of the CDR3 is 13 residues. The CDR3 DNA is TGTGCCAGCAGCTATATGGGGGGCACTGAAGCTTTCTTT. Protein sequence: CASSYMGGTEAFF.